Below are 19 T cell receptor beta chains sequenced from a single sample in a study of blood T cell repertoires in COVID-19. Profiling relied on immunoSEQ multiplex PCR, and the TCRdb table lists in-frame clones only, not all of them. The table lists about 130,000 clones, approximately 88% of them singletons. The sequencing input was peripheral blood. Source of these receptors: a man in his 70s with active COVID-19.

J is TRBJ2-7 and V is TRBV9; tentative D call: TRBD2 (7 bases). V was clipped by 3 bases and J by 4 bases, with 20 bases between them. The V gene's germline CDR1 is SGDLS and CDR2 YYNGEE. This CDR3 comprises 16 residues. The CDR3 sequence: CASSAQGLGGIYEQYF. DNA of the CDR3: TGTGCCAGCAGCGCCCAAGGACTAGGGGGAATTTACGAGCAGTACTTC.

The genes are TRBV9 and TRBJ2-5; D not certain. The CDR3 is made up of 13 amino acids. Between the trimmed V and J ends, which lost 3 bases and 3 bases, there was a span of 9 bases. Germline V lookup: CDR1 SGDLS, CDR2 YYNGEE. For the CDR3, the DNA is TGTGCCAGCAGCGCCAGTTCAGAAGAGACCCAGTACTTC. Translation: CASSASSEETQYF.

This sequence joins TRBV7-8 and TRBJ1-1; D call uncertain. V lost 1 base and J lost 3, with 12 bases in between. Germline lookup yields CDR1 SGHVS and CDR2 FQNEAQ. This CDR3 has 15 residues. The CDR3 is CASSLDGGSYTEAFF. The CDR3 bases are TGTGCCAGCAGCTTAGATGGAGGGTCTTACACTGAAGCTTTCTTT.

The chain has TRBV4-1 and TRBJ2-5, with D maybe TRBD2 (6 bases). CDR3 length: 15 amino acids. The ends were cut back, 2 bases at V and 2 bases at J, with 12 bases in the middle. Germline CDR1 is MGHRA and CDR2 is YSYEKL. CDR3 residues: CASSQTQGRQETQYF. The CDR3 bases are TGCGCCAGCAGCCAAACGCAAGGGAGGCAAGAGACCCAGTACTTC.

This clone has just a few counts. This chain links TRBV7-9 with TRBJ2-3, with 7 nucleotides matching TRBD2. Germline V lookup: CDR1 SEHNR, CDR2 FQNEAQ (reference sequence). V lost 3 bases to trimming and J lost 4 bases; unmatched junction nucleotides: 4. The CDR3 covers 14 residues. In DNA form, the CDR3 reads TGTGCCAGCAGCTTTGGGGGAGGGCCAGATACGCAGTATTTT. It encodes CASSFGGGPDTQYF. The full variable domain, in which reference TRBV7-9 and TRBJ2-3 provide the parts outside the CDR3, is DTGVSQNPRHKITKRGQNVTFRCDPISEHNRLYWYRQTLGQGPEFLTYFQNEAQLEKSRLLSDRFSAERPKGSFSTLEIQRTEQGDSAMYLCASSFGGGPDTQYFGPGTRLTVL.

The V call is TRBV7-9, the J call TRBJ2-1; 13 bases match TRBD2. The CDR3 runs to 18 residues. Losses at the gene ends were 2 bases for V and 7 bases for J; bases not matched to a gene: 11. Germline assignment: CDR1 SEHNR and CDR2 FQNEAQ (reference sequence). The DNA of the CDR3 is TGTGCCAGCAGCTTATGGTTAGGACTAGCGGGAGTTAGTAATGAGCAGTTCTTC. As protein: CASSLWLGLAGVSNEQFF.

The chain carries TRBV7-2 and TRBJ2-7, with D perhaps matching TRBD1 (6 bases). This CDR3 has 15 amino acids. CDR1 is SGHTA, CDR2 FQGNSA, per germline. Trimming cost V 5 bases and J 2 bases, with 16 bases left between them. The CDR3 DNA reads TGTGCCAGCAGCCTCACAGGGTCGTCCCCCTACGAGCAGTACTTC. Translated, it gives CASSLTGSSPYEQYF.

The chain has TRBV27 and TRBJ1-3; D unclear. Per germline, CDR1 MNHEY and CDR2 SMNVEV (reference sequence). Trimming cost V 0 bases and J 0 bases, with 12 bases left between them. The CDR3 totals 17 residues. The DNA for the CDR3 is TGTGCCAGCAGTTTATCACAGCTCAGCCTCTCTGGAAACACCATATATTTT. Translating it yields CASSLSQLSLSGNTIYF.

The gene calls are TRBV15 and TRBJ2-6; D is perhaps TRBD1 (6 bases). V was pared by 1 base and J by 4 bases, with 17 bases between. This CDR3 has 18 residues. CDR1 and CDR2 from the germline V gene are LNHNV and YYDKDF (reference sequence). The CDR3 sequence: CATSRATGKFVGANVLTF. The CDR3, as DNA: TGTGCCACCAGCAGAGCCACAGGGAAGTTCGTCGGGGCCAACGTCCTGACTTTC.

The V and J genes are TRBV23-1 and TRBJ2-1; TRBD2 aligns across 9 bases. TRBV23-1 is classed as an ORF, of uncertain function. The CDR3 has 15 residues. J gave up 0 bases and V 6 bases, and 3 bases lay outside the gene matches. CDR3 sequence: CASSHSGSSYNEQFF. The DNA of the CDR3 is TGCGCCAGCAGCCATAGCGGGAGCTCCTACAATGAGCAGTTCTTC.

The gene calls are TRBV30 and TRBJ2-1; 8 bases match TRBD2. The CDR3 runs 13 residues. Germline loops: CDR1 GTSNPN, CDR2 SVGIG (reference sequence). With 3 bases clipped from V and 8 bases from J, the junction kept 6 bases outside the gene matches. The CDR3 reads CAWRRLAGDEQFF. Written as DNA, the CDR3 is TGTGCCTGGAGGAGGCTAGCGGGCGATGAGCAGTTCTTC.

The chain employs TRBV28 and TRBJ2-5; D uncertain. CDR1 is MDHEN, CDR2 SYDVKM, per germline. Trimming left V 4 bases short and J 4 bases short, with 4 bases between. The length of the CDR3 is 11 residues. The CDR3 loop reads CASSSGETQYF. CDR3 coding DNA: TGTGCCAGCAGTTCAGGAGAGACCCAGTACTTC.

J is TRBJ1-5 and V is TRBV10-3, with D unresolved. This CDR3 has 13 amino acids. V gave up 3 bases and J gave up 1 base, with 4 bases separating them. CDR1 and CDR2 from the germline V gene are ENHRY and SYGVKD. Here the CDR3 DNA reads TGTGCCATCAGTGAACAGAGCAATCAGCCCCAGCATTTT. Its protein product is CAISEQSNQPQHF.

The chain employs TRBV6-6 and TRBJ2-1, with 9 bases fitting TRBD2. Germline V CDR1 and CDR2: MNHNY, SVGAGI (reference sequence). The CDR3 is made up of 16 amino acids. V trimming: 6 bases; J trimming: 6 bases; junction bases outside the gene matches: 12. CDR3 DNA sequence: TGTGCCAGCAGGCCCCGTGCTAGCGGGATATTCAATGAGCAGTTCTTC. Protein product: CASRPRASGIFNEQFF.

The chain joins TRBV12-3 or TRBV12-4 to TRBJ1-4, with TRBD1 as a possible D gene (5 bases). The CDR3 covers 11 residues. V was cut by 5 bases and J by 10 bases, with 8 bases left in between. The CDR3 DNA is TGTGCCAGCAGTGGAGACAGAAAACTGTTTTTT. This sequence encodes CASSGDRKLFF.

The rearrangement uses TRBV27 and TRBJ2-7; D unclear. Trimming stripped 0 bases from V and 0 bases from J, with 3 bases between. This CDR3 contains 13 residues. CDR1 and CDR2 (germline): MNHEY, SMNVEV (reference sequence). CDR3 residues: CASSLSASYEQYF. The CDR3 nucleotides are TGTGCCAGCAGTTTATCGGCCTCCTACGAGCAGTACTTC.

The chain employs TRBV6-5 and TRBJ2-2, with a possible D match to TRBD1 (6 bases). CDR1 and CDR2 (germline): MNHEY, SVGAGI. Trimming stripped 4 bases from V and 4 bases from J, with 13 bases between. The CDR3 sequence is 15 residues long. This chain's CDR3 is CASSFYRAGTGELFF. Here the CDR3 DNA reads TGTGCCAGCAGTTTTTACAGGGCGGGCACCGGGGAGCTGTTTTTT.

In this sample, this clone turned up a few times. V is TRBV2 and J is TRBJ1-5, with D perhaps matching TRBD1 (6 bases). Trimming shortened V by 4 bases and J by 2 bases, and 27 bases separated the two germline ends. The CDR3 is made up of 20 amino acids. CDR1 is SNHLY, CDR2 FYNNEI, per germline. CDR3 in amino acids: CASSVGPRPGEREGNQPQHF. In DNA, the CDR3 is TGTGCCAGCAGTGTCGGCCCCCGGCCAGGGGAGAGGGAAGGCAATCAGCCCCAGCATTTT.

The chain combines TRBV6-1 with TRBJ2-5, with 9 bases that match TRBD2. Germline CDR1 and CDR2: MNHNS and SASEGT. The V segment lost 1 base and the J segment 2 bases; nucleotides outside the gene matches: 5. The CDR3 is made up of 16 amino acids. CDR3 loop: CASSEGLAGLQETQYF. CDR3 in DNA: TGTGCCAGCAGTGAAGGGCTAGCGGGGCTTCAAGAGACCCAGTACTTC.